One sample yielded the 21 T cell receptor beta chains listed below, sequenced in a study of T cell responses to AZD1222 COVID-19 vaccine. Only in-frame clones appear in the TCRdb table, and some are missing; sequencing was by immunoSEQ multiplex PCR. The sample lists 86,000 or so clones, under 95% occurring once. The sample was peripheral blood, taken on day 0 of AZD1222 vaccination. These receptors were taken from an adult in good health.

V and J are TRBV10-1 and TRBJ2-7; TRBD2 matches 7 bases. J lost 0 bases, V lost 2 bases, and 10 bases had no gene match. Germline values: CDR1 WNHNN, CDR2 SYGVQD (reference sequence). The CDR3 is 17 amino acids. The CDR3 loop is CASSERFLADNSYEQYF. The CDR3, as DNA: TGCGCCAGCAGTGAGCGGTTTCTAGCGGACAACTCCTACGAGCAGTACTTC.

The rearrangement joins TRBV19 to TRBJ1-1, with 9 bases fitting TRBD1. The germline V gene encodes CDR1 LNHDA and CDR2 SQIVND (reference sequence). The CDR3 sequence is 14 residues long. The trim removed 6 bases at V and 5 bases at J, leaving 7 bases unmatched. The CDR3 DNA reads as TGTGCCAGTAGACTACGGACAGGGGATACTGAAGCTTTCTTT. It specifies CASRLRTGDTEAFF.

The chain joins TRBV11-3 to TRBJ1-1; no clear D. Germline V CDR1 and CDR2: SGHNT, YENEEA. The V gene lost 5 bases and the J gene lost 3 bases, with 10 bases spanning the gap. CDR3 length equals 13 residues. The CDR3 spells CASSAQLYTEAFF. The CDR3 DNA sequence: TGTGCCAGCAGCGCCCAGTTGTACACTGAAGCTTTCTTT.

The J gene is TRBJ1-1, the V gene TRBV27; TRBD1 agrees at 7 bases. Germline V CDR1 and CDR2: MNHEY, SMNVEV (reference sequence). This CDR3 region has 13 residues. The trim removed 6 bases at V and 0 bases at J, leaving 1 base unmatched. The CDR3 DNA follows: TGTGCCAGCAGGGACAGGCTGAACACTGAAGCTTTCTTT. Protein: CASRDRLNTEAFF.

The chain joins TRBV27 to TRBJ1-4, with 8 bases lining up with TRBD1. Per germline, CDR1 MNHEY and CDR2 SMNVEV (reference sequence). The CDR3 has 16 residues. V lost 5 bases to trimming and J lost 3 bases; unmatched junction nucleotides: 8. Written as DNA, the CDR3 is TGTGCCAGCAGTCCTACGCAGGGGGCCCCTAATGAAAAACTGTTTTTT. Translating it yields CASSPTQGAPNEKLFF.

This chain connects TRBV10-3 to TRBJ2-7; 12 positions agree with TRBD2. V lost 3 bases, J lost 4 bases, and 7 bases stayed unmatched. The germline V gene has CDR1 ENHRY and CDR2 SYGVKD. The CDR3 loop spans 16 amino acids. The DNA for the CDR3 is TGTGCCATCAGTGACCCCGGACTAGCGGGGACATACGAGCAGTACTTC. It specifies CAISDPGLAGTYEQYF.

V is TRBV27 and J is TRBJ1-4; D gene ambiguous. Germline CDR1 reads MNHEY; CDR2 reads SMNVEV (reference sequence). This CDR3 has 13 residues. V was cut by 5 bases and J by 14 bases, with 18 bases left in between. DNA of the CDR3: TGTGCCAGCAGTCCAACCCCCCTGTGGGTTCTGTTTTTT. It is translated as CASSPTPLWVLFF.

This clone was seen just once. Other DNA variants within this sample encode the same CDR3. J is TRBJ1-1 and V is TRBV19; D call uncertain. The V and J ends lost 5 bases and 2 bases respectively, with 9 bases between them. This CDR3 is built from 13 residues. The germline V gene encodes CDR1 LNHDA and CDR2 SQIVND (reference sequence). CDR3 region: CASSRGANTEAFF. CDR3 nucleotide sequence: TGTGCCAGTAGTCGGGGAGCTAACACTGAAGCTTTCTTT.

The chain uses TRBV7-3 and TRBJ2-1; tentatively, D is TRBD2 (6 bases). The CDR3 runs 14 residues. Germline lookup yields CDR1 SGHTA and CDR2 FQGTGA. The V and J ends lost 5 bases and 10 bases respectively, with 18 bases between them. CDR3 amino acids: CASSPGGASWEQFF. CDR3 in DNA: TGTGCCAGCAGCCCCGGGGGAGCTTCCTGGGAGCAGTTCTTC.

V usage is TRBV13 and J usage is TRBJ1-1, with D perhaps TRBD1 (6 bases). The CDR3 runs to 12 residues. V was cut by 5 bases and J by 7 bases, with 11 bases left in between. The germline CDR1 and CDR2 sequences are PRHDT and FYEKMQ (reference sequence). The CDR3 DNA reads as TGTGCCAGCAGCCCCCAGGACAGTGAAGCTTTCTTT. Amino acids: CASSPQDSEAFF. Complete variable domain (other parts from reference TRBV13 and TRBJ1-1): AAGVIQSPRHLIKEKRETATLKCYPIPRHDTVYWYQQGPGQDPQFLISFYEKMQSDKGSIPDRFSAQQFSDYHSELNMSSLELGDSALYFCASSPQDSEAFFGQGTRLTVV.

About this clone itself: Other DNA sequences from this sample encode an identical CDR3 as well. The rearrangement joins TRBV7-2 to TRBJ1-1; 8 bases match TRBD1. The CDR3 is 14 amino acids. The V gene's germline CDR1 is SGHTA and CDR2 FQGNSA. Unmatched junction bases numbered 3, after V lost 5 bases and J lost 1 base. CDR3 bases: TGTGCCAGCAGCCTACAGGGGGGGAACACTGAAGCTTTCTTT. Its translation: CASSLQGGNTEAFF.

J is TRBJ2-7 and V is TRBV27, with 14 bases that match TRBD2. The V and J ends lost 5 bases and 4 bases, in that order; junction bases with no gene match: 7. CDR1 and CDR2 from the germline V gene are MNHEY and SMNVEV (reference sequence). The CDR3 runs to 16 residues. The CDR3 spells CASSPGTSGSRYEQYF. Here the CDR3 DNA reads TGTGCCAGCAGTCCAGGGACTAGCGGGAGTCGATACGAGCAGTACTTC.

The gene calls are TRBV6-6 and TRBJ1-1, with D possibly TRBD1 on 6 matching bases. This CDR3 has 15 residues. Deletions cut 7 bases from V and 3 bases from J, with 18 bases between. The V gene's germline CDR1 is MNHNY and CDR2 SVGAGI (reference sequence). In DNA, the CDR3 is TGTGCCAGCAACGCCGTACAGGGTACTTACACTGAAGCTTTCTTT. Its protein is CASNAVQGTYTEAFF.

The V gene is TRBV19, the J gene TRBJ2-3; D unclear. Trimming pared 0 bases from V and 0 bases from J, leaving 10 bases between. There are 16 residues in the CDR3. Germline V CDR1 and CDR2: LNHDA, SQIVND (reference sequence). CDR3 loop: CASSIENGGSTDTQYF. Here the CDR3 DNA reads TGTGCCAGTAGTATAGAGAACGGCGGAAGCACAGATACGCAGTATTTT.

The CDR3 DNA sequence: TGTGCCAGCAGCTGGGGGGGGCTTTCCTACGAGCAGTACTTC. Translation gives CASSWGGLSYEQYF. The chain carries TRBV27 and TRBJ2-7, with D possibly TRBD2 on 7 matching bases. V was pared by 6 bases and J by 1 base, with 13 bases between. Germline CDR1 is MNHEY and CDR2 is SMNVEV (reference sequence). This CDR3 is 14 amino acids long.

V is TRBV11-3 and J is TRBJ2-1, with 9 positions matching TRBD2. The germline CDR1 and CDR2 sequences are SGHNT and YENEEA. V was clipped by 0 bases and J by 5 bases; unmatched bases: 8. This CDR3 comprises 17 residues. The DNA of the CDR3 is TGTGCCAGCAGCTTAGATCGTTGGACTAGCGCCAACAATGAGCAGTTCTTC. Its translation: CASSLDRWTSANNEQFF.

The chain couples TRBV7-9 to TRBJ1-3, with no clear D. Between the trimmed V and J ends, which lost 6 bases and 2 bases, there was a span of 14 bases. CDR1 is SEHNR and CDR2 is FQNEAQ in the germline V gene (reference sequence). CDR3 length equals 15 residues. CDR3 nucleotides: TGTGCCAGCAGACTAAACCGGTCCGCTGGAAACACCATATATTTT. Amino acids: CASRLNRSAGNTIYF.

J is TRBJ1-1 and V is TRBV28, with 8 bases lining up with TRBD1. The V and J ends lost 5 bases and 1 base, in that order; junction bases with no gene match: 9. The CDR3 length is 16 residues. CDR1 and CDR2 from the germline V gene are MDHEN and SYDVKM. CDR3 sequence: CASSAPGGLGNTEAFF. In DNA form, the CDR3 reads TGTGCCAGCAGTGCCCCAGGGGGCCTTGGGAACACTGAAGCTTTCTTT.

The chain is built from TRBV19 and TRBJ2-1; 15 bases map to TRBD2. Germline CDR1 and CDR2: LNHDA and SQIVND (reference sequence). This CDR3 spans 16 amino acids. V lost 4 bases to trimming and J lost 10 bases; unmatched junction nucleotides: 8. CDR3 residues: CASSNGLAGGPDEQFF. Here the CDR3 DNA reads TGTGCCAGTAGTAACGGACTAGCGGGAGGGCCAGACGAGCAGTTCTTC.

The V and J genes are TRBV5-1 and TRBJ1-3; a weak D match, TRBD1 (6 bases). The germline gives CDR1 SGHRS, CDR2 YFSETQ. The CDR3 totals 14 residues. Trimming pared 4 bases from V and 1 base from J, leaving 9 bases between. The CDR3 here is CASSTGSSGNTIYF. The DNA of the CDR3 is TGCGCCAGCAGCACAGGGTCGTCTGGAAACACCATATATTTT.

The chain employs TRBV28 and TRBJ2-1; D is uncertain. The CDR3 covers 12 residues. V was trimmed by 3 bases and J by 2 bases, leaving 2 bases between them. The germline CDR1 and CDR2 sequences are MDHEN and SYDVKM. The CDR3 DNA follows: TGTGCCAGCAGTTTGGCCTACAATGAGCAGTTCTTC. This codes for CASSLAYNEQFF.